This is a list of T cell receptor beta chains from one sample in a study of blood T cell repertoires in COVID-19. Here immunoSEQ multiplex PCR was the method, and the copy in TCRdb shows in-frame clones only, minus some. The sample includes 250,000 to 350,000 clones, around nine tenths of them seen just once. What was sequenced was PBMCs or T cells enriched from blood (not recorded which). The source of these receptors is a man aged 60-69 years who had recovered from COVID-19. The CDR3 runs from the conserved cysteine through the conserved F or W. D genes are given only for firm matches. Clone size is not always given. Where it is, it says once, few, many or a class for expanded clones.

once	TRBJ1-1	TRBV5-1	TRBD1	TGCGCCAGCAGCCCGACAGGGTTGAGCACTGAAGCTTTCTTT	CASSPTGLSTEAFF
NA	TRBJ2-1	TRBV10-1	NA	TGCGCCAGCAGTGAGGCACAAGAGCAGTTCTTC	CASSEAQEQFF
NA	TRBJ1-5	TRBV30	NA	TGTGCCTGGAGCCGCGGATGGGGCAATCAGCCCCAGCATTTT	CAWSRGWGNQPQHF
NA	TRBJ2-1	TRBV13	TRBD2	TGTGCCAGCGAGACTAGCGGAAACTTAGGTGAGCAGTTCTTC	CASETSGNLGEQFF
NA	TRBJ1-6	TRBV7-2	NA	TGTGCCAGCAGCTTACTTCCGGGGGAGGGTGCGCCACCCCTCCACTTT	CASSLLPGEGAPPLHF
NA	TRBJ1-6	TRBV18	TRBD1	TGTGCCAGCTCAGAGGGACAGGGGGGGAGCTCACCCCTCCACTTT	CASSEGQGGSSPLHF
NA	TRBJ1-5	TRBV2	NA	TGTGCCAGCACAAGGACACCAGATAGCAATCAGCCCCAGCATTTT	CASTRTPDSNQPQHF
NA	TRBJ1-5	TRBV10-3	TRBD1	TGTGCCATCAGTATGGGACAGACCAATCAGCCCCAGCATTTT	CAISMGQTNQPQHF
NA	TRBJ1-2	TRBV27	TRBD1	TGTGCCAGCAGCCCCGGGACAGGGCAACATATCTCTAATGGCTACACCTTC	CASSPGTGQHISNGYTF
NA	TRBJ2-5	TRBV4-2	TRBD2	TGTGCCAGCAGCCAAGATCCCTGGGCTAGCGGGGACCAAGAGACCCAGTACTTC	CASSQDPWASGDQETQYF
NA	TRBJ1-5	TRBV5-4	NA	TGTGCCAGCAGCTTGAATGGTCTACGGCAGCCCCAGCATTTT	CASSLNGLRQPQHF
NA	TRBJ1-3	TRBV11-2	NA	TGTGCCAGCAGATCCACAATTGGGACACTTAACTCTGGAAACACCATATATTTT	CASRSTIGTLNSGNTIYF
NA	TRBJ2-7	TRBV4-2	TRBD1	TGTGCCAGCAGCCACGGGACAGGGGGTCATTCCTACGAGCAGTACTTC	CASSHGTGGHSYEQYF
NA	TRBJ2-3	TRBV19	NA	TGTGCCAGTAATCCAGGAGGGACAGATACGCAGTATTTT	CASNPGGTDTQYF
many	TRBJ1-4	TRBV9	TRBD1	TGTGCCAGCAGCGTAGATTCCGCAGGGACAGGAGAAAAACTGTTTTTT	CASSVDSAGTGEKLFF
NA	TRBJ1-1	TRBV5-1	NA	TGCGCCAGCAGCCCAAATACCGGAACAGGAGACACTGAAGCTTTCTTT	CASSPNTGTGDTEAFF
NA	TRBJ1-1	TRBV24-1	NA	TGTGCCACCAGTGATTGCAGCGCAGCTATCAACACTGAAGCTTTCTTT	CATSDCSAAINTEAFF
NA	TRBJ2-3	TRBV3-1/TRBV3-2	TRBD2	TGTGCCAGCAGCCAAGGGGGACTAGGTTCAGCAGATACGCAGTATTTT	CASSQGGLGSADTQYF
NA	TRBJ2-1	TRBV14	TRBD2	TGTGCCAGCAGCCAGCCTGGGGGAGGGCCCTCCTACAATGAGCAGTTCTTC	CASSQPGGGPSYNEQFF
NA	TRBJ1-2	TRBV5-1	NA	TGCGCCAGCAGCTTGGTGGCCTCCGGGGGCTACACCTTC	CASSLVASGGYTF
once	TRBJ2-2	TRBV12-2	NA	TGTGCAAGTCGCTTAGTTACGGACGGACTCACCGGGGAGCTGTTTTTT	CASRLVTDGLTGELFF
NA	TRBJ1-1	TRBV21-1	NA	TGTGCCAGCAGCTCCGAGCCAGGGGCTTTCTTT	CASSSEPGAFF
NA	TRBJ2-2	TRBV6-5	TRBD2	TGTGCCAGCGGTAGCGGGAGGGCGAACACCGGGGAGCTGTTTTTT	CASGSGRANTGELFF
NA	TRBJ2-1	TRBV4-2	NA	TGTGCCAGCAGCCAAGATGTTTGGACTCTCAATGAGCAGTTCTTC	CASSQDVWTLNEQFF
NA	TRBJ2-1	TRBV7-2	TRBD2	TGTGCCAGGAGCTTAGTGGGTCAGCGGGGTTCCGGGGACAATGAGCAGTTCTTC	CARSLVGQRGSGDNEQFF
NA	TRBJ2-3	TRBV7-3	NA	TGTGCCAGCAGCTTGGTAGCGACTAGCACAGATACGCAGTATTTT	CASSLVATSTDTQYF
NA	TRBJ1-5	TRBV7-2	NA	TGTGCCAGCAGCGTAACTCAGGGTGGCAATCAGCCCCAGCATTTT	CASSVTQGGNQPQHF
NA	TRBJ1-1	TRBV6-5	TRBD1	TGTGCCAGCAGTTTCGGGACAGGGAAAGAAGCTTTCTTT	CASSFGTGKEAFF
few	TRBJ2-1	TRBV18	TRBD2	TGTGCCAGCTCATCCCAGAGGTATAGCGGGAGGGCCCCTGAGCAGTTCTTC	CASSSQRYSGRAPEQFF
once	TRBJ1-6	TRBV6-1	NA	TGTGCCAGCAGTGATCCGTATTCACCCCTCCACTTT	CASSDPYSPLHF
NA	TRBJ2-2	TRBV7-8	TRBD1	TGTGCCAGCAGCTTAGTAGGCAGGGGGCACCCCGCGAACACCGGGGAGCTGTTTTTT	CASSLVGRGHPANTGELFF
NA	TRBJ1-4	TRBV6-5	NA	TGTGCCAGCAGGGACACAGCAACTAATGAAAAACTGTTTTTT	CASRDTATNEKLFF
NA	TRBJ2-3	TRBV21-1	NA	TGTGCCAGCAGCAAAGGGACTTCCCTGGCCACAGATACGCAGTATTTT	CASSKGTSLATDTQYF
NA	TRBJ2-7	TRBV27	NA	TGTGCCAGCAGTACAGGGATCTACGAGCAGTACTTC	CASSTGIYEQYF
NA	TRBJ1-4	TRBV6-5	NA	TGTGCCAGCAGTTACTCATTCAGGGTGAGGGAAAAACTGTTTTTT	CASSYSFRVREKLFF
once	TRBJ1-2	TRBV19	TRBD1	TGTGCCAGTAGTATAACAGGGGGCTCCTATGGCTACACCTTC	CASSITGGSYGYTF
NA	TRBJ2-1	TRBV13	TRBD2	TGTGCCAGCAGCGCGAGCGGGAGAAATGAGCAGTTCTTC	CASSASGRNEQFF
NA	TRBJ1-1	TRBV6-5	NA	TGTGCCAGCAGCGTGAGGAAGCAGAAGACTGAAGCTTTCTTT	CASSVRKQKTEAFF
NA	TRBJ2-5	TRBV20-1	NA	TGCAGTGTCATGAGAGCCGGGACCCAGTACTTC	CSVMRAGTQYF
NA	TRBJ2-1	TRBV5-1	TRBD2	TGCGCCAGCAGCTTGGTGGCTAGCGGGAGGTTCAATGAGCAGTTCTTC	CASSLVASGRFNEQFF
NA	TRBJ2-1	TRBV20-1	TRBD2	TGCAGTGCCAGTAGCGGGAGGGCCGGGTATGAGCAGTTCTTC	CSASSGRAGYEQFF
NA	TRBJ2-3	TRBV11-1	NA	TGTGCCAGCAGCCACGGAGTACTGGGCACAGATACGCAGTATTTT	CASSHGVLGTDTQYF